One and the same sample provided the 8 T cell receptor beta chains below, sequenced in a study of blood T cell repertoires in COVID-19. This table comes from immunoSEQ multiplex PCR, and its TCRdb copy is limited to in-frame clones, with some not included. Of around 70,000 clones listed, roughly 80% are singletons. Material: peripheral blood. The receptors shown here come from a human donor in a cohort sampled during active COVID-19.

This clone was counted a single time. V usage is TRBV28 and J usage is TRBJ1-6; tentative D call: TRBD1 (6 bases). This CDR3 contains 15 residues. V was pared by 7 bases and J by 5 bases, with 15 bases between. Germline V gives CDR1 MDHEN, CDR2 SYDVKM. CDR3 DNA sequence: TGTGCCAGCACTCCCAGGGGATCCCATAATTCACCCCTCCACTTT. Its protein is CASTPRGSHNSPLHF.

CDR3 sequence reads: CATQLDSFNEQFF. The CDR3 DNA reads TGTGCCACGCAACTAGACTCGTTCAATGAGCAGTTCTTC. This chain joins TRBV24-1 and TRBJ2-1; weak D call: TRBD2 (5 bases). CDR3 size: 13 residues. With 10 bases removed from V and 6 bases from J, the gap between germline ends came to 15 bases. Germline assignment: CDR1 KGHDR and CDR2 SFDVKD.

V gene TRBV6-5 combines with J gene TRBJ1-5; 9 nucleotides match TRBD1. J gave up 5 bases and V 5 bases, and 7 bases lay outside the gene matches. The CDR3 totals 15 residues. Per germline, CDR1 MNHEY and CDR2 SVGAGI. The CDR3 sequence: CASSPQTGGYQPQHF. The CDR3 DNA sequence: TGTGCCAGCAGTCCCCAAACAGGGGGCTATCAGCCCCAGCATTTT.

The chain carries TRBV4-3 and TRBJ2-7; 7 nucleotides match TRBD2. Unmatched junction bases numbered 13, after V lost 3 bases and J lost 5 bases. CDR3 length equals 16 residues. Germline CDR1 is LGHNA and CDR2 is YSLEER. CDR3 in DNA: TGCGCCAGCAGCCAGGGCCCGACTAGCTTGGTAGACGAGCAGTACTTC. Encoded protein: CASSQGPTSLVDEQYF.

The chain links TRBV7-2 to TRBJ2-1; 11 nucleotides agree with TRBD2. Germline CDR1 is SGHTA and CDR2 is FQGNSA. The CDR3 has 15 residues. Unmatched junction bases numbered 8, after V lost 4 bases and J lost 9 bases. CDR3 sequence: CASSSLLAGGSEQFF. DNA for the CDR3: TGTGCCAGCAGCTCATTATTAGCGGGAGGGAGTGAGCAGTTCTTC.

A single count supports this clone. The CDR3 loop is CASSQLNRGQGDTQYF. Written as DNA, the CDR3 is TGCGCCAGCAGCCAACTGAACAGGGGGCAGGGAGATACGCAGTATTTT. The chain uses TRBV4-1 and TRBJ2-3; 9 nucleotides align to TRBD1. The germline CDR1 and CDR2 sequences are MGHRA and YSYEKL. J was trimmed by 5 bases and V by 2 bases; bases with no gene match: 8. There are 16 residues in the CDR3.

CDR3 residues: CASSLQGMNTEAFF. CDR3 nucleotide sequence: TGTGCCAGCAGCTTACAGGGGATGAACACTGAAGCTTTCTTT. V and J are TRBV11-3 and TRBJ1-1; TRBD1 might be the D (6 bases). This CDR3 region has 14 residues. Germline V gene sequence: CDR1 SGHNT, CDR2 YENEEA. Trimming cost V 2 bases and J 0 bases, with 7 bases left between them.

The chain combines TRBV28 with TRBJ2-7; 7 bases line up with TRBD2. Trimming at V came to 6 bases and at J to 4 bases, leaving 9 bases not matched to a gene. This CDR3 is built from 14 residues. CDR1 and CDR2 (germline): MDHEN, SYDVKM. CDR3: CASRRIGGGYEQYF. CDR3 DNA sequence: TGTGCCAGCAGGCGGATAGGCGGGGGATACGAGCAGTACTTC.